The 6 T cell receptor beta chains presented below share a single source sample, sequenced in a study of shared clonotypes between healthy human individuals. TCRdb keeps only in-frame clones here, not all; method: immunoSEQ multiplex PCR. The data hold more than 2,000,000 clones, with more than 80% observed a single time. The sample was naive CD4+ T cells from PBMCs. The subset was: CD45RA+ positively selected. The receptors stem from a man younger than 30 in good health. Some clones in this sample may be carry-over from other donors' samples.

The chain has TRBV10-1 and TRBJ1-3; TRBD1 aligns across 7 bases. Unmatched junction bases numbered 8, after V lost 6 bases and J lost 3 bases. CDR1 is WNHNN and CDR2 is SYGVQD in the germline V gene (reference sequence). The CDR3 has 15 amino acids. CDR3 amino acids: CASSDDRDFGNTIYF. The DNA of the CDR3 is TGCGCCAGCAGCGACGACAGGGATTTTGGAAACACCATATATTTT.

Comment on this clone: The sample contains more than one DNA sequence encoding this CDR3. V usage is TRBV5-4 and J usage is TRBJ2-3; perhaps D is TRBD1 or TRBD2 (5 bases each). The CDR3 has 15 residues. V dropped 0 bases and J dropped 0 bases, with 8 bases sitting between them. Germline CDR1 is SGHNT and CDR2 is YYREEE (reference sequence). Written as DNA, the CDR3 is TGTGCCAGCAGCTTGGGGGGCGGGAGCACAGATACGCAGTATTTT. Translated, it gives CASSLGGGSTDTQYF.

This clone showed up just a few times. V gene TRBV29-1 combines with J gene TRBJ1-1; 7 bases match TRBD1. CDR3 length: 15 amino acids. Germline V gene data show CDR1 as SQVTM and CDR2 as ANQGSEA. Trimming at V came to 3 bases and at J to 5 bases, leaving 12 bases not matched to a gene. The CDR3 nucleotides read TGCAGCGTTGAGGACAGGAGATCCTATTGGACTGAAGCTTTCTTT. Translating it yields CSVEDRRSYWTEAFF.

The chain recombines TRBV14 with TRBJ2-7, with 7 bases lining up with TRBD2. Trimming cost V 5 bases and J 4 bases; bases outside gene matches: 14. This CDR3 spans 16 amino acids. Per the germline V gene, CDR1 is SGHDN and CDR2 is FVKESK. The CDR3, as DNA: TGTGCCAGCAGCAAGGGGCGAGCGGGATCGGTATACGAGCAGTACTTC. Translated: CASSKGRAGSVYEQYF.

The J gene is TRBJ2-3, the V gene TRBV27; TRBD1 might be the D (6 bases). The CDR3 contains 16 residues. Trimming removed 0 bases at V and 6 bases at J, with 16 bases between. Germline V gene sequence: CDR1 MNHEY, CDR2 SMNVEV (reference sequence). The CDR3 sequence is CASSLSRTEPTDTQYF. In nucleotides, the CDR3 is TGTGCCAGCAGTTTATCGCGGACAGAACCAACCGATACGCAGTATTTT.

The V call is TRBV5-1, the J call TRBJ2-7; 7 nucleotides agree with TRBD1. Germline V gene sequence: CDR1 SGHRS, CDR2 YFSETQ. Unmatched junction bases numbered 7, after V lost 7 bases and J lost 0 bases. The CDR3 spans 14 residues. CDR3 coding DNA: TGCGCCAGCTGCAGGGGGACGAGCTCCTACGAGCAGTACTTC. As protein: CASCRGTSSYEQYF. Full variable domain (remainder filled in from reference TRBV5-1 and TRBJ2-7): KAGVTQTPRYLIKTRGQQVTLSCSPISGHRSVSWYQQTPGQGLQFLFEYFSETQRNKGNFPGRFSGRQFSNSRSEMNVSTLELGDSALYLCASCRGTSSYEQYFGPGTRLTVT.